The present TCR beta chain was sequenced within a study of OX40 agonist ivuxolimab in advanced cancers. As for the study more broadly: Ivuxolimab was a fully human IgG2 agonistic monoclonal antibody targeting the costimulatory receptor OX40 (CD134). Intravenous ivuxolimab was administered to patients every 2 weeks at six dose levels: 0.01, 0.1, 0.3, 1.5, 3 and 10 mg/kg. Of the 50 to 55 patients in dose escalation, about 20 had hepatocellular carcinoma, about 15 had melanoma, 9 had renal cell carcinoma and 9 had head and neck cancer. In the dose-escalation cohort, roughly 82% of patients were male, and the mean age was approximately 60 years with a range of about 23 to 79. Patients were allowed to have had prior anti-PD-1, anti-PD-L1 or anti-CTLA-4 therapy, and around 37% of the dose-escalation patients had previously received checkpoint inhibitors. Partial responses occurred in three dose-escalation patients, of whom one had hepatocellular carcinoma and two had cutaneous melanoma. The purpose of peripheral TCRbeta sequencing was to test whether ivuxolimab changed TCR sequence diversity and led to clonal T-cell expansion. The paper covers the monotherapy dose-escalation part of the phase I ivuxolimab trial, which included N = 52 patients.

The trial excluded patients who had a history of autoimmune disease or who were on systemic immunosuppression. Peripheral blood for TCR sequencing was collected from all dose cohorts at baseline, on cycle 4 day 1, and on cycle 7 day 1. The samples were drawn from a first-in-human, open-label, multicenter phase I dose-escalation trial of ivuxolimab. Adults with locally advanced or metastatic melanoma, renal cell, hepatocellular, or head and neck squamous cell carcinoma were enrolled in the trial. Before TCR sequencing, CD4+ T cells and CD8+ T cells were sorted from peripheral blood as separate populations. Overall study outcomes, separate from this receptor: At doses of 0.1 to 3.0 mg/kg, clonal expansion of both CD4+ and CD8+ T cells in blood was seen between baseline and week 6. After ivuxolimab, CD8+ T cells had more expanded clones than CD4+ T cells on average. Partial responders in the 0.1-3.0 mg/kg groups had among the lowest normalized peripheral clonal expansion, especially among CD8+ T cells. Low levels of normalized T-cell clonal expansion were also shown by some nonresponding patients. The antigen specificity of the peripheral T cells that underwent clonal expansion was not determined.

This clone was counted only a few times. The clone's antigen remains unknown. Base qualities were left out, and no much larger clone turns up one base away. Genomic DNA was extracted from sorted cells for sequencing of the TCRbeta CDR3 region. TCRbeta CDR3 regions were sequenced using the immunoSEQ Assay. This is the immuneACCESS table as TCRdb keeps it, with only in-frame sequences that have V and J called. A part of the clones is gone; compared with another copy, unresolved V genes explain less than half, and the rest is unexplained. The sample includes more than 70,000 clones, with under 95% observed a single time. Over 11% of the sample goes to the ten largest clones. V trim: 9 bases; J trim: 6 bases; unmatched bases: 13. Reading the germline V gene (reference sequence) gives CDR1 MNHEY and CDR2 SMNVEV. The CDR3 runs 15 amino acids, cysteine and phenylalanine included. Only the CDR3 part of the read is kept: 45 bases, read in frame from the first base.

The material was CD4+ or CD8+ T cells sorted from blood, obtained in a trial of the OX40 agonist ivuxolimab. This TCR was recovered from an adult with an advanced solid tumor such as melanoma, head and neck, liver or kidney cancer. This chain joins TRBV27 to TRBJ2-1; 8 nucleotides in the junction match TRBD1. CDR3 protein: CASRPGQGGINEQFF. The nucleotide sequence is TGTGCCAGTCGGCCTGGACAGGGCGGAATCAATGAGCAGTTCTTC.